This T cell receptor beta chain originates from a study of radiation and T cells in renal cell carcinoma. Using immunoSEQ multiplex PCR, the repertoire was profiled, and TCRdb retains in-frame clones only, with some absent. Of about 73,000 clones listed, over 80% are singletons. Trimming shortened V by 0 bases and J by 6 bases, and 18 bases separated the two germline ends. CDR3 size: 17 residues. Germline V CDR1 and CDR2: SGDLS, YYNGEE. Regarding time point: blood 4 weeks post-SBRT, at nephrectomy. The treatment is: 15 Gy SBRT to primary tumor, nephrectomy 4 weeks later. Radiation-treated patients gave blood at baseline, week 2 and week 4.

The rearrangement uses TRBV9 and TRBJ1-4; D not resolved. This receptor was identified in a woman in her sixties or seventies with renal cell carcinoma. This sample comprised blood, obtained from a patient whose treatment included radiotherapy and nephrectomy. The CDR3 bases are TGTGCCAGCAGCGTAGGGGTCACGGGTCGATCGGATGAAAAACTGTTTTTT. Residues: CASSVGVTGRSDEKLFF.